This entry lists 3 T cell receptor beta chains sequenced from one sample in a study of cytomegalovirus exposure and HLA in healthy donors. Clones were sequenced by immunoSEQ multiplex PCR, and TCRdb holds only the in-frame ones, with some missing. The table records about 280,000 clones, 70% to 90% of them present only once. The material sequenced was PBMCs. Receptors were obtained from a woman between 18 and 29 years old in good health and CMV-seronegative.

This chain links TRBV19 with TRBJ1-5; TRBD1 agrees at 8 bases. The length of the CDR3 is 17 residues. Germline assignment: CDR1 LNHDA and CDR2 SQIVND (reference sequence). The V gene end was trimmed by 5 bases and the J gene end by 2 bases; junction bases not matched to a gene: 11. DNA for the CDR3: TGTGCCAGTAGTCAACGGACAGGGTTGGGAGGCAATCAGCCCCAGCATTTT. Amino acid sequence: CASSQRTGLGGNQPQHF.

This sequence joins TRBV14 and TRBJ2-1; 14 bases agree with TRBD2. V trimming: 3 bases; J trimming: 8 bases; junction bases outside the gene matches: 12. The CDR3 loop spans 18 amino acids. The V gene's germline CDR1 is SGHDN and CDR2 FVKESK. The CDR3 spells CASSHTPGLAGVVDEQFF. In nucleotides, the CDR3 is TGTGCCAGCAGCCACACCCCGGGACTAGCGGGAGTAGTCGATGAGCAGTTCTTC.

The rearrangement links TRBV28 to TRBJ2-7; 8 bases align to TRBD1. J was trimmed by 1 base and V by 2 bases; bases with no gene match: 13. The CDR3 is 18 amino acids. The germline gives CDR1 MDHEN, CDR2 SYDVKM. DNA of the CDR3: TGTGCCAGCAGTTTAATCATAGGGCAGGGGGCTCGGTCCTACGAGCAGTACTTC. Translating it yields CASSLIIGQGARSYEQYF.